A single sample gave rise to the 20 T cell receptor beta chains below, sequenced in a study of cytomegalovirus exposure and HLA in healthy donors. The repertoire was sequenced with immunoSEQ multiplex PCR; TCRdb's copy has only in-frame clones and lacks some. The profile shows 150,000 to 250,000 clones, around 80% of them singletons. What was sequenced was PBMCs. The receptor source for this set is a woman aged 25 to 39 in good health and CMV-seronegative.

The chain combines TRBV13 with TRBJ2-3; TRBD2 matches at 11 bases. CDR1 PRHDT and CDR2 FYEKMQ come from the germline V gene (reference sequence). CDR3 length: 16 amino acids. V trimming: 7 bases; J trimming: 2 bases; junction bases outside the gene matches: 8. The CDR3 DNA reads as TGTGCCAGCAACTCAGGGACTAGCGGAGACACAGATACGCAGTATTTT. It translates to CASNSGTSGDTDTQYF.

The chain has TRBV6-5 and TRBJ1-4, with 9 bases fitting TRBD1. V dropped 4 bases and J dropped 7; count of bases not matched to a gene: 7. The CDR3 runs 15 residues. Germline values: CDR1 MNHEY, CDR2 SVGAGI. The CDR3 loop is CASSSRGTGPEKLFF. The CDR3 DNA follows: TGTGCCAGCAGTTCCCGCGGGACAGGGCCTGAAAAACTGTTTTTT.

The V call is TRBV6-1, the J call TRBJ2-4; D is possibly TRBD1 (6 bases). The V end lost 2 bases, the J end lost 6 bases, and 14 bases lay between the germline ends. Germline V gene data show CDR1 as MNHNS and CDR2 as SASEGT. CDR3 size: 15 residues. CDR3 region: CASSERKGGANIQYF. As DNA, the CDR3 is TGTGCCAGCAGTGAAAGGAAAGGGGGAGCAAACATTCAGTACTTC.

This clone was seen a handful of times. V gene TRBV6-6 combines with J gene TRBJ2-7, with 7 bases fitting TRBD1. There are 14 residues in the CDR3. With V trimmed by 1 base and J by 3 bases, 3 bases remained unmatched. CDR1 and CDR2 from the germline V gene are MNHNY and SVGAGI (reference sequence). CDR3 bases: TGTGCCAGCAGTTACTTGTGGGACAGCTACGAGCAGTACTTC. Amino acid sequence: CASSYLWDSYEQYF.

The chain joins TRBV29-1 to TRBJ1-2; D is possibly TRBD1 (5 bases). There are 13 residues in the CDR3. The ends were cut back, 2 bases at V and 6 bases at J, with 13 bases in the middle. Germline-derived CDR1 and CDR2 are SQVTM and ANQGSEA. As DNA, the CDR3 is TGCAGCGTTGAAAAAGGGGAAAAGAATGGCTACACCTTC. Its translation: CSVEKGEKNGYTF.

The chain has TRBV5-1 and TRBJ2-3; 13 bases are shared with TRBD2. Germline loops: CDR1 SGHRS, CDR2 YFSETQ. The CDR3 runs 16 residues. Trimming cost V 7 bases and J 6 bases; bases outside gene matches: 11. The CDR3 here is CASGTSGGARTDTQYF. The DNA of the CDR3 is TGCGCCAGCGGCACTAGCGGGGGGGCCAGGACTGATACGCAGTATTTT.

V is TRBV14 and J is TRBJ1-5, with 7 bases aligning to TRBD1. The CDR3 loop spans 16 amino acids. The germline V gene encodes CDR1 SGHDN and CDR2 FVKESK. Germline trimming cut 4 bases from V and 0 bases from J; bases unmatched to any gene: 6. The CDR3: CASSPGQAHSNQPQHF. In DNA, the CDR3 is TGTGCCAGCAGCCCTGGACAGGCGCATAGCAATCAGCCCCAGCATTTT.

This rearrangement joins TRBV7-9 to TRBJ1-4; D might be TRBD1 (5 bases). This CDR3 has 15 amino acids. With 0 bases removed from V and 8 bases from J, the gap between germline ends came to 13 bases. The V gene's germline CDR1 is SEHNR and CDR2 FQNEAQ (reference sequence). In DNA, the CDR3 is TGTGCCAGCAGCTTAGCGCGGGACTTTGGGGAAAAACTGTTTTTT. Protein product: CASSLARDFGEKLFF.

This chain joins TRBV10-3 and TRBJ2-5, with 7 bases matching TRBD2. The CDR3 length is 12 residues. V shed 10 bases and J 2 bases; nucleotides not matched to a gene: 4. Germline V CDR1 and CDR2: ENHRY, SYGVKD. The DNA of the CDR3 is TGTGCCAGCGGGAGTAAACAAGAGACCCAGTACTTC. It translates to CASGSKQETQYF.

The chain is built from TRBV6-1 and TRBJ2-5; tentative D call: TRBD1 (8 bases). The CDR3 length is 16 residues. From germline, CDR1 is MNHNS and CDR2 SASEGT. With 1 base removed from V and 5 bases from J, the gap between germline ends came to 17 bases. CDR3 loop: CASSEEGGTGGETQYF. CDR3 DNA sequence: TGTGCCAGCAGTGAAGAGGGGGGGACAGGAGGGGAGACCCAGTACTTC.

The chain combines TRBV7-9 with TRBJ2-1; TRBD2 agrees at 11 bases. With V trimmed by 2 bases and J by 6 bases, 9 bases remained unmatched. Germline CDR1 reads SEHNR; CDR2 reads FQNEAQ (reference sequence). The CDR3 loop spans 17 amino acids. Written as DNA, the CDR3 is TGTGCCAGCAGCTTATATTTTAGGACTAGCGGGTTCAATGAGCAGTTCTTC. As protein: CASSLYFRTSGFNEQFF.

This chain uses TRBV27 with TRBJ2-7, with TRBD1 identical over 7 bases. The CDR3 is 16 amino acids. Trimming took 6 bases from V and 5 from J; bases not matched to a gene: 16. Germline-derived CDR1 and CDR2 are MNHEY and SMNVEV (reference sequence). This chain's CDR3 is CASRADFDRAFDEQYF. As DNA, the CDR3 is TGTGCCAGCAGAGCTGACTTCGACAGGGCTTTTGACGAGCAGTACTTC.

This clone showed up just once. The chain has TRBV28 and TRBJ1-1; D possibly corresponds to TRBD1 (6 bases). V lost 6 bases, J lost 0 bases, and 26 bases lay in between. This CDR3 has 19 residues. CDR1 MDHEN and CDR2 SYDVKM come from the germline V gene. CDR3 sequence (DNA): TGTGCCAGCAGCGGATTAGGGAGGGCAGGGGATGATATGAACACTGAAGCTTTCTTT. This sequence encodes CASSGLGRAGDDMNTEAFF. The whole variable domain, remainder taken from reference TRBV28 and TRBJ1-1, is DVKVTQSSRYLVKRTGEKVFLECVQDMDHENMFWYRQDPGLGLRLIYFSYDVKMKEKGDIPEGYSVSREKKERFSLILESASTNQTSMYLCASSGLGRAGDDMNTEAFFGQGTRLTVV.

The chain joins TRBV14 to TRBJ1-4; perhaps TRBD1 as D (6 bases). The V gene's germline CDR1 is SGHDN and CDR2 FVKESK. V lost 2 bases to trimming and J lost 7 bases, with 11 bases between them. This CDR3 contains 14 residues. CDR3 nucleotides: TGTGCCAGCAGCCAAACAGGGACGGGTGAAAAACTGTTTTTT. Translating it yields CASSQTGTGEKLFF.

The chain carries TRBV6-1 and TRBJ2-6; D not certain. Deletions cut 7 bases from V and 10 bases from J, with 20 bases between. The CDR3 runs 15 residues. The germline V gene encodes CDR1 MNHNS and CDR2 SASEGT. Written as DNA, the CDR3 is TGTGCCAGCACCACTCGGGTTACACGGAAGAACGTCCTGACTTTC. Its translation: CASTTRVTRKNVLTF.

This clone was seen only once. V and J are TRBV2 and TRBJ2-1; TRBD1 aligns across 7 bases. V gave up 6 bases and J gave up 6 bases; unmatched junction bases: 8. CDR3 length: 14 residues. Per the germline V gene, CDR1 is SNHLY and CDR2 is FYNNEI. The CDR3 region has the DNA TGTGCCAGCAGATTGGGACAGCCTACCAATGAGCAGTTCTTC. It codes for CASRLGQPTNEQFF.

The genes are TRBV7-6 and TRBJ1-2; 8 nucleotides agree with TRBD1. The germline V gene encodes CDR1 SGHVS and CDR2 FNYEAQ. The CDR3 covers 15 residues. V gave up 4 bases and J gave up 0 bases; unmatched junction bases: 4. CDR3 in amino acids: CASSSDRVPNYGYTF. CDR3 coding DNA: TGTGCCAGCAGCTCGGACAGGGTCCCTAACTATGGCTACACCTTC. The full variable domain, its missing parts supplied by reference TRBV7-6 and TRBJ1-2, is GAGVSQSPRYKVTKRGQDVALRCDPISGHVSLYWYRQALGQGPEFLTYFNYEAQQDKSGLPNDRFSAERPEGSISTLTIQRTEQRDSAMYRCASSSDRVPNYGYTFGSGTRLTVV.

To note about this clone: At one end, the junction sequence differs from germline, possibly due to a read error. The V and J genes are TRBV6-1 and TRBJ2-5, with 9 nucleotides matching TRBD1. The germline V gene encodes CDR1 MNHNS and CDR2 SASEGT. This CDR3 region has 16 residues. The CDR3: CASSVQVTGGQQTQYF. In DNA form, the CDR3 reads TGTGCCAGCAGTGTACAGGTTACAGGGGGCCAACAGACCCAGTACTTC.

The V and J genes are TRBV19 and TRBJ1-1; 10 positions match TRBD1. Germline CDR1 LNHDA, CDR2 SQIVND (reference sequence). The CDR3 sequence is 14 residues long. V lost 4 bases, J lost 5 bases, and 4 bases stayed unmatched. The CDR3 DNA reads as TGTGCCAGTAGTAGGGGACAGGGGTATACTGAAGCTTTCTTT. Its translation is CASSRGQGYTEAFF.

The chain couples TRBV18 to TRBJ1-5; no reliable D call. Germline-derived CDR1 and CDR2 are KGHSH and LQKENI. The CDR3 is 14 residues long. V was shortened by 3 bases and J by 2 bases, with 8 bases between the two germline ends. CDR3 sequence (DNA): TGTGCCAGCTCACCGCCAGGTGGCAATCAGCCCCAGCATTTT. Encoded protein: CASSPPGGNQPQHF.